The rows below give T cell receptor beta chains drawn from one sample of a study of chemoradiotherapy in HPV16-positive cancers. TCRdb's copy holds only in-frame clones and misses some; the assay was immunoSEQ multiplex PCR. The repertoire has under 15,000 clones, around 81% of them found once; the top ten carry over 0.95%. This sample was taken from a patient who underwent chemoradiotherapy. The receptors shown here come from a human donor with HPV-associated anogenital cancer. Each CDR3 is given with its conserved first and last residue. Each record gives: V gene, J gene, clone size, D gene, CDR3 DNA, CDR3 protein. D genes are given only for firm matches. Not all rows give a size; the values are once, few, many and, for expanded clones, a class.

v_gene: TRBV9
j_gene: TRBJ2-6
abundance: -
d_gene: TRBD1
CDR3nt: TGTGCCAGCAGCCAGGACAGGGATTTCTCTGGGGCCAACGTCCTGACTTTC
CDR3aa: CASSQDRDFSGANVLTF

v_gene: TRBV7-2
j_gene: TRBJ1-4
abundance: -
d_gene: TRBD1
CDR3nt: TGTGCCAGCAGCTTAGTGACAGGGTCAAATGAAAAACTGTTTTTT
CDR3aa: CASSLVTGSNEKLFF

v_gene: TRBV18
j_gene: TRBJ1-5
abundance: once
d_gene: -
CDR3nt: TGTGCCAGCTCACCGGCCAATCAGCCCCAGCATTTT
CDR3aa: CASSPANQPQHF

v_gene: TRBV2
j_gene: TRBJ2-7
abundance: -
d_gene: TRBD2
CDR3nt: TGTGCCAGCAGGATAGGGACTAGCTCCTACGAGCAGTACTTC
CDR3aa: CASRIGTSSYEQYF

v_gene: TRBV7-2
j_gene: TRBJ1-6
abundance: -
d_gene: -
CDR3nt: TGTGCCAGCAGCTTAGACCGTAGGCGCGGTTCACCCCTCCACTTT
CDR3aa: CASSLDRRRGSPLHF

v_gene: TRBV18
j_gene: TRBJ1-5
abundance: -
d_gene: -
CDR3nt: TGTGCCAGCTCACCTGGGCAGGGACCACTCCATTTT
CDR3aa: CASSPGQGPLHF

v_gene: TRBV21-1
j_gene: TRBJ1-5
abundance: -
d_gene: -
CDR3nt: TGTGCCAGCCGCCCCCCCGTCGGGGGATTAAATCAGCCCCAGCATTTT
CDR3aa: CASRPPVGGLNQPQHF

v_gene: TRBV5-1
j_gene: TRBJ2-7
abundance: -
d_gene: -
CDR3nt: TGCGCCAGCAGAGGGGGAAACTACGAGCAGTACTTC
CDR3aa: CASRGGNYEQYF

v_gene: TRBV5-6
j_gene: TRBJ2-7
abundance: -
d_gene: TRBD1
CDR3nt: TGTGCCAGCAGTCTTACAGGGGGTAGTTCCTACGAGCAGTACTTC
CDR3aa: CASSLTGGSSYEQYF

v_gene: TRBV5-1
j_gene: TRBJ2-7
abundance: -
d_gene: -
CDR3nt: TGCGCCAGCAGCTTGGCGCTCGGGGTGTTCTACGAGCAGTACTTC
CDR3aa: CASSLALGVFYEQYF

v_gene: TRBV28
j_gene: TRBJ1-2
abundance: -
d_gene: TRBD1
CDR3nt: TGTGCCAGCACGGTGGACAGGGAGGTTTATGGCTACACCTTC
CDR3aa: CASTVDREVYGYTF

v_gene: TRBV9
j_gene: TRBJ1-3
abundance: once
d_gene: -
CDR3nt: TGTGCCAGCAGCGTAGCCGTGAGAGACACCATATATTTT
CDR3aa: CASSVAVRDTIYF

v_gene: TRBV27
j_gene: TRBJ2-5
abundance: -
d_gene: -
CDR3nt: TGTGCCAGCAGTCGTATACTTTCCGGGGCGAAGGGGGAGACCCAGTACTTC
CDR3aa: CASSRILSGAKGETQYF

v_gene: TRBV25-1
j_gene: TRBJ1-4
abundance: -
d_gene: TRBD1
CDR3nt: TGTGCCAGCAGAGAGACAGGGGATGAAAAACTGTTTTTT
CDR3aa: CASRETGDEKLFF

v_gene: TRBV5-1
j_gene: TRBJ2-7
abundance: -
d_gene: -
CDR3nt: TGCGCCAGCAGCTTGGGGGAGCCCCCCTACGAGCAGTACTTC
CDR3aa: CASSLGEPPYEQYF

v_gene: TRBV2
j_gene: TRBJ2-5
abundance: -
d_gene: TRBD2
CDR3nt: TGTGCCAGCAGACCACGACTAGCGGGGGGAGGGACCCAGTACTTC
CDR3aa: CASRPRLAGGGTQYF

v_gene: TRBV30
j_gene: TRBJ2-6
abundance: -
d_gene: TRBD1
CDR3nt: TGTGCCTGGAACAGGGGGGGGGCCAACGTCCTGACTTTC
CDR3aa: CAWNRGGANVLTF

v_gene: TRBV9
j_gene: TRBJ1-1
abundance: medium-sized
d_gene: TRBD1
CDR3nt: TGTGCCAGCGTAGATAGGACAGGTGAAGCTTTCTTT
CDR3aa: CASVDRTGEAFF

v_gene: TRBV30
j_gene: TRBJ1-1
abundance: once
d_gene: -
CDR3nt: TGTGCCTGGAGTGTAGAGGAGAACACTGAAGCTTTCTTT
CDR3aa: CAWSVEENTEAFF

v_gene: TRBV11-2
j_gene: TRBJ1-2
abundance: -
d_gene: TRBD1
CDR3nt: TGTGCCAGCAGCTCTCCCAGGGGGCGTTTTGACTCGGCTAACTATGGCTACACCTTC
CDR3aa: CASSSPRGRFDSANYGYTF

v_gene: TRBV6-4
j_gene: TRBJ1-2
abundance: -
d_gene: -
CDR3nt: TGTGCCAGCAGCCCTAGCCTAGGCAATAACTATGGCTACACCTTC
CDR3aa: CASSPSLGNNYGYTF

v_gene: TRBV7-6
j_gene: TRBJ2-1
abundance: once
d_gene: -
CDR3nt: TGTGCCAGCAGCTCATTCGGGGCCACGACCTACAATGAGCAGTTCTTC
CDR3aa: CASSSFGATTYNEQFF

v_gene: TRBV5-4
j_gene: TRBJ2-5
abundance: -
d_gene: TRBD2
CDR3nt: TGTGCCAGCAGCCCACGCACTAGCGCCCAAGAGACCCAGTACTTC
CDR3aa: CASSPRTSAQETQYF

v_gene: TRBV20-1
j_gene: TRBJ2-7
abundance: -
d_gene: -
CDR3nt: TGCAGTGGTCGCGACAGCTACGAGCAGTACTTC
CDR3aa: CSGRDSYEQYF

v_gene: TRBV7-8
j_gene: TRBJ2-3
abundance: -
d_gene: TRBD1
CDR3nt: TGTGCCAGCAGCTTACTGGACAGGGGCACAGATACGCAGTATTTT
CDR3aa: CASSLLDRGTDTQYF

v_gene: TRBV20-1
j_gene: TRBJ2-3
abundance: -
d_gene: -
CDR3nt: TGCAGTGCTAGAGTGGGCGAGTCGCAGTATTTT
CDR3aa: CSARVGESQYF

v_gene: TRBV6-1
j_gene: TRBJ2-7
abundance: -
d_gene: TRBD1
CDR3nt: TGTGCCAGCAACTATATCGGGACAGAATCTTACGAGCAGTACTTC
CDR3aa: CASNYIGTESYEQYF

v_gene: TRBV28
j_gene: TRBJ1-2
abundance: once
d_gene: -
CDR3nt: TGTGCCAGCAGTTTGCAGGGCGGCAACTATGGCTACACCTTC
CDR3aa: CASSLQGGNYGYTF

v_gene: TRBV5-6
j_gene: TRBJ2-1
abundance: -
d_gene: TRBD2
CDR3nt: TGTGCCAGCAGCAGGTTACTAGCGGGGGGGCAGTTCTTC
CDR3aa: CASSRLLAGGQFF

v_gene: TRBV21-1
j_gene: TRBJ1-6
abundance: once
d_gene: -
CDR3nt: TGTGCCAGCAGCAAAAGGGTCCGGTATGGTTCACCCCTCCACTTT
CDR3aa: CASSKRVRYGSPLHF

v_gene: TRBV5-1
j_gene: TRBJ2-5
abundance: -
d_gene: TRBD2
CDR3nt: TGCGCCAGCAACCCACAAGCGGGGGGCTTGTCAGAGACCCAGTACTTC
CDR3aa: CASNPQAGGLSETQYF

v_gene: TRBV6-5
j_gene: TRBJ2-7
abundance: -
d_gene: -
CDR3nt: TGTGCCAGCAAGTATGACCCCTACGAAGAGCAGTACTTC
CDR3aa: CASKYDPYEEQYF

v_gene: TRBV6-6
j_gene: TRBJ2-7
abundance: -
d_gene: -
CDR3nt: TGTGCCACCGCCTCGAGAGACGAGCAGTACTTC
CDR3aa: CATASRDEQYF

v_gene: TRBV5-1
j_gene: TRBJ1-2
abundance: -
d_gene: -
CDR3nt: TGCGCCAGCAGCTTGGTTCAGACCGGCTATGGCTACACCTTC
CDR3aa: CASSLVQTGYGYTF

v_gene: TRBV30
j_gene: TRBJ1-5
abundance: -
d_gene: -
CDR3nt: TGTGCCTGGAGTGTAGCGCATAGCAATCAGCCCCAGCATTTT
CDR3aa: CAWSVAHSNQPQHF

v_gene: TRBV28
j_gene: TRBJ1-2
abundance: -
d_gene: -
CDR3nt: TGTGCCAGCAGTCAGGGGATGATATATGGCTACACCTTC
CDR3aa: CASSQGMIYGYTF

v_gene: TRBV6-1
j_gene: TRBJ2-3
abundance: -
d_gene: -
CDR3nt: TGTGCCAGCACCATACTGTGGGGGGGCACAGATACGCAGTATTTT
CDR3aa: CASTILWGGTDTQYF

v_gene: TRBV7-9
j_gene: TRBJ2-3
abundance: -
d_gene: TRBD2
CDR3nt: TGTGCCAGCAGTGCGGCCGGGACTAGCGGGGATAGCACAGATACGCAGTATTTT
CDR3aa: CASSAAGTSGDSTDTQYF

v_gene: TRBV10-3
j_gene: TRBJ1-6
abundance: -
d_gene: -
CDR3nt: TGTGCCATCAGTGAGTCGACTAACAGCAATTCACCCCTCCACTTT
CDR3aa: CAISESTNSNSPLHF

v_gene: TRBV7-9
j_gene: TRBJ2-7
abundance: once
d_gene: TRBD1
CDR3nt: TGTGCCAGCAGCAAGGGGGCCGGGCCCTACGAGCAGTACTTC
CDR3aa: CASSKGAGPYEQYF

v_gene: TRBV4-1
j_gene: TRBJ1-1
abundance: -
d_gene: -
CDR3nt: TGCGCCAGCAGCCAAGGGCCCGGCGATAACACTGAAGCTTTCTTT
CDR3aa: CASSQGPGDNTEAFF

v_gene: TRBV4-2
j_gene: TRBJ2-7
abundance: once
d_gene: TRBD2
CDR3nt: TGTGCCAGCAGCCAAGAAGAGCAGCGGGGGATCTACGAGCAGTACTTC
CDR3aa: CASSQEEQRGIYEQYF

v_gene: TRBV6-6
j_gene: TRBJ1-3
abundance: -
d_gene: -
CDR3nt: TGTGCCAGCGTTGAGTCTGGAAACACCATATATTTT
CDR3aa: CASVESGNTIYF

v_gene: TRBV18
j_gene: TRBJ2-7
abundance: -
d_gene: -
CDR3nt: TGTGCCAGCTCAGGGGACAATACCCACGAGCAGTACTTC
CDR3aa: CASSGDNTHEQYF

v_gene: TRBV7-3
j_gene: TRBJ2-3
abundance: -
d_gene: TRBD2
CDR3nt: TGTGCCAGCAGCTATCTAGCGGGGGCTTTCACAGATACGCAGTATTTT
CDR3aa: CASSYLAGAFTDTQYF

v_gene: TRBV27
j_gene: TRBJ2-1
abundance: once
d_gene: TRBD2
CDR3nt: TGTGCCAGCAGGTTTAGCGGGGGGGCCCGAAATGAGCAGTTCTTC
CDR3aa: CASRFSGGARNEQFF

v_gene: TRBV16
j_gene: TRBJ2-3
abundance: -
d_gene: -
CDR3nt: TGTGCCAGCAGCCCCCAGAGCACAGATACGCAGTATTTT
CDR3aa: CASSPQSTDTQYF

v_gene: TRBV19
j_gene: TRBJ2-1
abundance: -
d_gene: -
CDR3nt: TGTGCCAGTAGTATCATCGTCGCTCACAATGAGCAGTTCTTC
CDR3aa: CASSIIVAHNEQFF

v_gene: TRBV28
j_gene: TRBJ1-6
abundance: few
d_gene: -
CDR3nt: TGTGCCAGCAGTTTGCCCCCCACAGGGTCTAATAATTCACCCCTCCACTTT
CDR3aa: CASSLPPTGSNNSPLHF

v_gene: TRBV7-9
j_gene: TRBJ2-1
abundance: -
d_gene: -
CDR3nt: TGTGCCAGCAGCTTAGGGAGCTCCTACAATGAGCAGTTCTTC
CDR3aa: CASSLGSSYNEQFF

v_gene: TRBV5-1
j_gene: TRBJ1-4
abundance: once
d_gene: TRBD1
CDR3nt: TGCGCCAGCAGCCCGGGACAGGGGGGTGAAAAACTGTTTTTT
CDR3aa: CASSPGQGGEKLFF

v_gene: TRBV6-1
j_gene: TRBJ1-1
abundance: -
d_gene: -
CDR3nt: TGTGCCAGCAGTGAGAGGTGGGGGAACACTGAAGCTTTCTTT
CDR3aa: CASSERWGNTEAFF

v_gene: TRBV11-3
j_gene: TRBJ1-5
abundance: -
d_gene: TRBD1
CDR3nt: TGTGCCAGCGGAGGGGACAGGGGTCAGCCCCAGCATTTT
CDR3aa: CASGGDRGQPQHF

v_gene: TRBV28
j_gene: TRBJ2-1
abundance: -
d_gene: TRBD2
CDR3nt: TGTGCCAGCAGTTTATTTTCCAGCGGGGGCCGTATGTACAATGAGCAGTTCTTC
CDR3aa: CASSLFSSGGRMYNEQFF

v_gene: TRBV6-1
j_gene: TRBJ1-2
abundance: -
d_gene: -
CDR3nt: TGTGCCAGCAGTGCAAGGTCAGAGTACTATGGCTACACCTTC
CDR3aa: CASSARSEYYGYTF

v_gene: TRBV15
j_gene: TRBJ1-3
abundance: -
d_gene: -
CDR3nt: TGTGCCACCAGCAGAGATTCTTCTGGACCCCCAGAACTCGGCGTATATTTT
CDR3aa: CATSRDSSGPPELGVYF

v_gene: TRBV14
j_gene: TRBJ2-3
abundance: -
d_gene: TRBD1
CDR3nt: TGTGCCAGCAGCCAAGGACAGGGATTCACAGATACGCAGTATTTT
CDR3aa: CASSQGQGFTDTQYF

v_gene: TRBV1
j_gene: TRBJ2-6
abundance: -
d_gene: -
CDR3nt: TGCACCAGCAGGCAAAGTCGGGCCAACGTCCTGACTTTC
CDR3aa: CTSRQSRANVLTF

v_gene: TRBV7-9
j_gene: TRBJ1-5
abundance: -
d_gene: -
CDR3nt: TGTGCCAGCAGCTTAGACTCCCCGCCCCAGCATTTT
CDR3aa: CASSLDSPPQHF